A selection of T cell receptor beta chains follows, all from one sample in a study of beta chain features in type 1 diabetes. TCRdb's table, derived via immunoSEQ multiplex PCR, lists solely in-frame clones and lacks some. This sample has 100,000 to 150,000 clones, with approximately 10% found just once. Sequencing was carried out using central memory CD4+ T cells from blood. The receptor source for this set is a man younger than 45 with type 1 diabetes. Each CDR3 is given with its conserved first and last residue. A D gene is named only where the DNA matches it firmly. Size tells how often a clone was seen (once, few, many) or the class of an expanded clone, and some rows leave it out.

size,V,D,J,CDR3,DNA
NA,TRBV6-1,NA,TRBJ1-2,CASNPITGWGGYTF,TGTGCCAGCAACCCCATCACAGGGTGGGGTGGCTACACCTTC
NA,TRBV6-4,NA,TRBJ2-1,CASSAGGPRVF,TGTGCCAGCAGTGCTGGAGGGCCTAGGGTCTTC
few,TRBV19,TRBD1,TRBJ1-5,CASTDRGQPQHF,TGTGCCAGTACGGACAGGGGTCAGCCCCAGCATTTT
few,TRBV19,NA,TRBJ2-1,CASHPGSYNEQFF,TGTGCCAGTCACCCGGGATCCTACAATGAGCAGTTCTTC
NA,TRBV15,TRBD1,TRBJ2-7,CATSSGDRGSSYF,TGTGCCACCAGCAGCGGGGACAGGGGATCGTCGTACTTC
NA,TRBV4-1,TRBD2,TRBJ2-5,CASSAASGGGQETQYF,TGCGCCAGCAGCGCAGCTAGCGGGGGAGGCCAAGAGACCCAGTACTTC
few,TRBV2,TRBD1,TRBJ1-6,CASRAGTGVSPLHF,TGTGCCAGCAGAGCCGGGACAGGGGTTTCACCCCTCCACTTT
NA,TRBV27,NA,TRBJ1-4,CASSLRQNEKLFF,TGTGCCAGCAGTTTACGACAAAATGAAAAACTGTTTTTT
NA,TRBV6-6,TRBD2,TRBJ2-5,CASGTSGQETQYF,TGTGCCAGCGGGACTAGCGGACAAGAGACCCAGTACTTC
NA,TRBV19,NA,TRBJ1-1,CASSIGGLGTEAFF,TGTGCCAGTAGTATAGGAGGGCTTGGCACTGAAGCTTTCTTT
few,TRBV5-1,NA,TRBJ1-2,CASSLTTGNYGYTF,TGCGCCAGCAGCTTGACAACAGGGAACTATGGCTACACCTTC
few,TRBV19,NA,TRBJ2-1,CASSIDELDNEQFF,TGTGCCAGTAGTATAGACGAACTAGACAATGAGCAGTTCTTC
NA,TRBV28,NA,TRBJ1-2,CASSFLPDYGYTF,TGTGCCAGCAGTTTTCTACCGGACTATGGCTACACCTTC
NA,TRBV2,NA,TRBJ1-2,CASSSEGYGYTF,TGTGCCAGCAGTTCAGAGGGCTATGGCTACACCTTC
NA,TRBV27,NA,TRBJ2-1,CASSLRGPKNEQFF,TGTGCCAGCAGTTTACGAGGTCCTAAGAATGAGCAGTTCTTC
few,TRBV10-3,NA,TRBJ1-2,CAISDGARMNYGYTF,TGTGCCATCAGTGATGGGGCACGGATGAACTATGGCTACACCTTC
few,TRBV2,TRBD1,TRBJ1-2,CASTQGAQVYGYTF,TGTGCCAGCACTCAGGGGGCCCAGGTCTATGGCTACACCTTC
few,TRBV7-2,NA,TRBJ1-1,CASSAYLNTEAFF,TGTGCCAGCAGCGCCTATCTGAACACTGAAGCTTTCTTT
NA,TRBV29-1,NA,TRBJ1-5,CSVATGYSNQPQHF,TGCAGCGTGGCGACAGGCTATAGCAATCAGCCCCAGCATTTT
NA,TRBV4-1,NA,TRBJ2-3,CASSQESYRTDTQYF,TGCGCCAGCAGCCAAGAGTCTTATCGCACAGATACGCAGTATTTT
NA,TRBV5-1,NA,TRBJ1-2,CASSLLRREDGYTF,TGCGCCAGCAGCTTGCTCAGACGGGAAGATGGCTACACCTTC
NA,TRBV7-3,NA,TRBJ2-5,CASSSGIQETQYF,TGTGCCAGCAGCTCCGGGATTCAAGAGACCCAGTACTTC
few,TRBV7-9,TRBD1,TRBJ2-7,CASSKDRGFYEQYF,TGTGCCAGCAGCAAGGACAGGGGATTCTACGAGCAGTACTTC
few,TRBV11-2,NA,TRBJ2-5,CASSPQGLETQYF,TGTGCCAGCAGCCCTCAGGGCTTGGAGACCCAGTACTTC
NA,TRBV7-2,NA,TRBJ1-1,CASRQNMNTEAFF,TGTGCCAGCAGACAAAACATGAACACTGAAGCTTTCTTT
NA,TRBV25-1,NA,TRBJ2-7,CASSTSQGTYEQYF,TGTGCCAGCAGTACCTCCCAGGGCACCTACGAGCAGTACTTC
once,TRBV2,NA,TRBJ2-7,CASTEPGSLSSYEQYF,TGTGCCAGCACCGAACCGGGGTCCCTTAGCTCCTACGAGCAGTACTTC
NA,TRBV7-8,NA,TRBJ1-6,CASSLVLDSFNSPLHF,TGTGCCAGCAGCTTAGTTTTGGACAGCTTCAATTCACCCCTCCACTTT
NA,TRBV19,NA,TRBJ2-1,CASSEGRGGQFF,TGTGCCAGTAGTGAGGGGAGGGGGGGGCAGTTCTTC
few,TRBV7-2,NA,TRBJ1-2,CASQVTGSWGYTF,TGTGCCAGCCAAGTGACAGGATCGTGGGGCTACACCTTC
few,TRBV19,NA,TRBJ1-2,CASSIAARSYGYTF,TGTGCCAGTAGTATCGCCGCAAGGAGTTATGGCTACACCTTC
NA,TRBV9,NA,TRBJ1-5,CASSVGETNQPQHF,TGTGCCAGCAGCGTAGGAGAAACCAATCAGCCCCAGCATTTT
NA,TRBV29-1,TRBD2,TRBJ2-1,CSVEGGGNEQFF,TGCAGCGTTGAGGGGGGGGGCAATGAGCAGTTCTTC